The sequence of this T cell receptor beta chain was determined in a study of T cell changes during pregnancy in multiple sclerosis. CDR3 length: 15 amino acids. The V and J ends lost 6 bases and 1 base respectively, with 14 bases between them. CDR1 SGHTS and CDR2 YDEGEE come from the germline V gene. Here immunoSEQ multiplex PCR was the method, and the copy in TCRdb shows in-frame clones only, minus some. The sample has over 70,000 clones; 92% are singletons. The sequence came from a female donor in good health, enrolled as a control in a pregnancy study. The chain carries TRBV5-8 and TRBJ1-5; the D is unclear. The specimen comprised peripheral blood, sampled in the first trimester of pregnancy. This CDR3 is CASTWGGSSNQPQHF. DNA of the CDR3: TGTGCCAGCACCTGGGGAGGGTCCAGCAATCAGCCCCAGCATTTT.